The clone carrying this TCR beta chain was recorded once. CDR1 and CDR2 from the germline V gene are MNHEY and SMNVEV (reference sequence). The ends lost 4 bases at V and 5 bases at J; junction bases unmatched: 10. CDR3 size: 15 residues. These data come from a study of T cells after yellow fever vaccination. General study points: High-abundance clonotypes from the bulk population could contaminate FACS-sorted repertoires. Clonotypes appearing in both CD4 and CD8 compartments existed, and their share was small.

UMIs and a universal primer site were added when TCR cDNA was made by 5'RACE template switching. Each CDR3 protein is one row after TCRdb ran MiXCR on the 5' RACE reads. The sample records about 85,000 distinct CDR3 sequences, roughly 13% being singletons. V usage is TRBV27 and J usage is TRBJ1-1; TRBD1 agrees at 7 bases. The TCR comes from a man between 18 and 35 years old who received the YFV17D yellow fever vaccine. The material was CD8+ T cells not binding an NS4B(214-222) dextramer, sorted from PBMCs, obtained around 3 weeks after the first yellow fever vaccination. The CDR3 DNA follows: TGTGCCAGCAGTTATTATCAGGGGGTTGGGACTGAAGCTTTCTTT. Encoded protein: CASSYYQGVGTEAFF.